Listed here are 25 T cell receptor beta chains from one sample, sequenced in a study of blood T cell repertoires in COVID-19. TCRdb's copy holds only in-frame clones and misses some; the assay was immunoSEQ multiplex PCR. The sample shows roughly 250,000 clones, approximately 90% of them seen only once. Sequencing was done on a sample of peripheral blood. The receptors shown here come from a woman aged 40-49 years with acute or convalescent COVID-19.

This chain connects TRBV21-1 to TRBJ1-1. TRBV21-1 is reported as a pseudogene. CDR3 size: 14 residues. The CDR3 nucleotides are TGTGCCAGCGTATTACAGCGGTGGGTAACTGAAGCTTTCTTT. Its translation: CASVLQRWVTEAFF.

The chain is built from TRBV30 and TRBJ1-1, with a tentative D call TRBD1 (5 bases). V was pared by 2 bases and J by 1 base, with 17 bases between. The CDR3 has 16 residues. Germline-derived CDR1 and CDR2 are GTSNPN and SVGIG (reference sequence). The CDR3 protein is CAWSSSRSGQNTEAFF. DNA of the CDR3: TGTGCCTGGAGTAGTAGCCGCAGTGGACAGAACACTGAAGCTTTCTTT.

The chain links TRBV6-5 to TRBJ1-2, with TRBD1 matching over 8 bases. This CDR3 spans 14 amino acids. CDR1 and CDR2 (germline): MNHEY, SVGAGI. Losses at the gene ends were 6 bases for V and 6 bases for J; bases not matched to a gene: 9. The CDR3, as DNA: TGTGCCAGCAGCCTCGGACAGGGTAGTAATGGCTACACCTTC. Translated: CASSLGQGSNGYTF.

Note on this clone: This sample includes further DNA sequences coding for the same CDR3. J is TRBJ1-2 and V is TRBV3-1 (or the pseudogene TRBV3-2), with D hard to call. Germline CDR1 reads LGHDT; CDR2 reads YNNKEL (reference sequence). The V and J ends lost 0 bases and 4 bases respectively, with 3 bases between them. The CDR3 is 12 residues long. The CDR3 bases are TGTGCCAGCAGCCAAGAGAGCTATGGCTACACCTTC. Translating gives CASSQESYGYTF.

The CDR3 DNA follows: TGTGCCAGCAGCACCGTCCGGGGTAGCAATCAGCCCCAGCATTTT. Its protein product is CASSTVRGSNQPQHF. The chain joins TRBV6-5 to TRBJ1-5; D is unresolved. V was shortened by 6 bases and J by 0 bases, with 12 bases between the two germline ends. This CDR3 has 15 amino acids. Germline loops: CDR1 MNHEY, CDR2 SVGAGI.

This clone was seen a single time. The chain employs TRBV2 and TRBJ1-3; 12 nucleotides align to TRBD1. CDR1 and CDR2 (germline): SNHLY, FYNNEI. The CDR3 has 15 amino acids. Trimming took 6 bases from V and 4 from J; bases not matched to a gene: 4. The CDR3 DNA reads as TGTGCCAGCAGAATGGGACAGGGGGCAGGAAACACCATATATTTT. This gives the protein CASRMGQGAGNTIYF.

V usage is TRBV30 and J usage is TRBJ1-5; no clear D gene. The germline V and J ends were trimmed by 3 bases and 1 base, with 22 bases remaining between them. Germline V gene lookup returns CDR1 GTSNPN and CDR2 SVGIG (reference sequence). The CDR3 loop spans 18 amino acids. The CDR3 nucleotides read TGTGCCTGGAGCGTGCCCCCCCTTAGACAATCGAGCAATCAGCCCCAGCATTTT. Its protein product is CAWSVPPLRQSSNQPQHF.

The J gene is TRBJ2-3, the V gene TRBV19; TRBD2 is a possible D gene (5 bases). V was shortened by 2 bases and J by 5 bases, with 11 bases between the two germline ends. The CDR3 consists of 14 residues. Per germline, CDR1 LNHDA and CDR2 SQIVND (reference sequence). CDR3 sequence: CASSIRGSGDTQYF. In DNA form, the CDR3 reads TGTGCCAGTAGTATAAGAGGGTCTGGAGATACGCAGTATTTT.

This clone showed up many times. CDR3 DNA: TGTGCCACCAGTCACCAGGGGAGAGAGACCCAGTACTTC. It yields the protein CATSHQGRETQYF. The chain combines TRBV24-1 with TRBJ2-5, with D possibly being TRBD1 (6 bases). The CDR3 extends over 13 amino acids. V lost 6 bases and J lost 4, with 11 bases in between. Per the germline V gene, CDR1 is KGHDR and CDR2 is SFDVKD.

The gene calls are TRBV4-2 and TRBJ1-3; D remains unclear. The CDR3 is made up of 16 amino acids. Germline CDR1 and CDR2: LGHNA and YNFKEQ. The V end was cut by 0 bases, the J end by 4 bases, with 13 bases between. This CDR3 is CASSQDLPAMGNTIYF. CDR3 in DNA: TGTGCCAGCAGCCAAGATCTCCCTGCTATGGGAAACACCATATATTTT.

The chain recombines TRBV12-5 with TRBJ2-2; no clear D gene. Trimming removed 7 bases from V and 5 bases from J, with 5 bases in between. CDR1 is LGHNT, CDR2 FRNRAP, per germline. This CDR3 is built from 11 residues. CDR3: CASASTGELFF. The CDR3 DNA reads as TGTGCTAGTGCATCAACCGGGGAGCTGTTTTTT. The variable domain in full, with the rest retrieved from reference TRBV12-5 and TRBJ2-2, is DARVTQTPRHKVTEMGQEVTMRCQPILGHNTVFWYRQTMMQGLELLAYFRNRAPLDDSGMPKDRFSAEMPDATLATLKIQPSEPRDSAVYFCASASTGELFFGEGSRLTVL.

This chain joins TRBV5-5 and TRBJ2-1, with TRBD2 identical over 12 bases. Germline trimming cut 0 bases from V and 8 bases from J; bases unmatched to any gene: 6. This CDR3 spans 16 amino acids. In germline, CDR1 is SGHKS, CDR2 YYEKEE (reference sequence). The CDR3 loop is CASSLALAGGQDEQFF. CDR3 DNA: TGTGCCAGCAGCTTGGCCCTAGCGGGGGGGCAGGATGAGCAGTTCTTC. Full variable domain (rest looked up from reference TRBV5-5 and TRBJ2-1): DAGVTQSPTHLIKTRGQQVTLRCSPISGHKSVSWYQQVLGQGPQFIFQYYEKEERGRGNFPDRFSARQFPNYSSELNVNALLLGDSALYLCASSLALAGGQDEQFFGPGTRLTVL.

The genes are TRBV19 and TRBJ2-1, with 7 bases aligning to TRBD1. There are 16 residues in the CDR3. V was pared by 4 bases and J by 2 bases, with 8 bases of the junction left unmatched. The germline V gene has CDR1 LNHDA and CDR2 SQIVND (reference sequence). The chain's CDR3 is CASSNWMTGPYNEQFF. For the CDR3, the DNA is TGTGCCAGTAGTAATTGGATGACAGGGCCCTACAATGAGCAGTTCTTC. The complete variable domain, with remaining parts taken from reference TRBV19 and TRBJ2-1, reads DGGITQSPKYLFRKEGQNVTLSCEQNLNHDAMYWYRQDPGQGLRLIYYSQIVNDFQKGDIAEGYSVSREKKESFPLTVTSAQKNPTAFYLCASSNWMTGPYNEQFFGPGTRLTVL.

V gene TRBV19 combines with J gene TRBJ1-2; no firm D call. Trimming cost V 0 bases and J 8 bases, with 10 bases left between them. The CDR3 consists of 13 residues. Germline values: CDR1 LNHDA, CDR2 SQIVND (reference sequence). The CDR3 coding sequence is TGTGCCAGTAGTATAGAGGCGGGAGCAGGCTACACCTTC. Protein: CASSIEAGAGYTF.

The rearrangement uses TRBV19 and TRBJ1-5; D might be TRBD1 (5 bases). Germline V lookup: CDR1 LNHDA, CDR2 SQIVND (reference sequence). This CDR3 contains 14 residues. The V gene lost 5 bases and the J gene lost 1 base, with 9 bases spanning the gap. CDR3 amino acids: CASSLHRSNQPQHF. CDR3 bases: TGTGCCAGTAGTCTCCACAGGAGCAATCAGCCCCAGCATTTT.

V gene TRBV15 combines with J gene TRBJ1-2, with D unclear. Germline CDR1 is LNHNV and CDR2 is YYDKDF (reference sequence). This CDR3 spans 12 amino acids. The germline V and J ends were trimmed by 0 bases and 12 bases, with 11 bases remaining between them. The chain's CDR3 is CATSRDMWGDTF. CDR3 sequence (DNA): TGTGCCACCAGCAGAGATATGTGGGGAGACACCTTC.

This chain links TRBV18 with TRBJ2-3; 9 nucleotides agree with TRBD1. The CDR3 sequence is 21 residues long. Germline V gene sequence: CDR1 KGHSH, CDR2 LQKENI. J lost 1 base, V lost 4 bases, and 21 bases had no gene match. Written as DNA, the CDR3 is TGTGCCAGCTCACTTTCACGGCCGGGACAGGGTCTGCAGGTGGGCACAGATACGCAGTATTTT. This encodes CASSLSRPGQGLQVGTDTQYF.

The V and J genes are TRBV11-2 and TRBJ1-1, with no clear D. The length of the CDR3 is 14 residues. Looked up from germline, CDR1 is SGHAT and CDR2 is FQNNGV. V lost 4 bases and J lost 4, with 13 bases in between. DNA of the CDR3: TGTGCCAGCAGCTCTACCGGGTGGGTCACTGAAGCTTTCTTT. The encoded protein is CASSSTGWVTEAFF.

The V and J genes are TRBV28 and TRBJ2-1, with 7 bases lining up with TRBD2. Unmatched junction bases numbered 9, after V lost 5 bases and J lost 5 bases. The CDR3 runs to 15 residues. Germline CDR1 MDHEN, CDR2 SYDVKM. The CDR3 sequence: CASSAPGRANNEQFF. In DNA form, the CDR3 reads TGTGCCAGCAGTGCCCCGGGGAGGGCTAACAATGAGCAGTTCTTC.

This clone was seen once. The chain combines TRBV25-1 with TRBJ2-3, with 11 bases identical to TRBD2. The CDR3 contains 18 residues. V lost 3 bases, J lost 0 bases, and 8 bases stayed unmatched. CDR1 and CDR2 (germline): MGHDK, SYGVNS. The CDR3 protein is CASSDVSRTSGSTDTQYF. As DNA, the CDR3 is TGTGCCAGCAGTGACGTCTCTAGGACTAGCGGGAGCACAGATACGCAGTATTTT.

The gene calls are TRBV27 and TRBJ2-2; D may be TRBD1 (7 bases). Germline CDR1 reads MNHEY; CDR2 reads SMNVEV (reference sequence). Deletions cut 3 bases from V and 6 bases from J, with 20 bases between. The CDR3 runs to 17 residues. The CDR3 DNA is TGTGCCAGCAGTTTTATCGGGGGAGCAGGGGGTCCCGGGGAGCTGTTTTTT. Its protein is CASSFIGGAGGPGELFF.

V is TRBV11-2 and J is TRBJ2-2; TRBD1 is a possible D gene (5 bases). The CDR3 sequence is 13 residues long. Trimming stripped 4 bases from V and 6 bases from J, with 9 bases between. Germline V gene data show CDR1 as SGHAT and CDR2 as FQNNGV. CDR3 sequence: CASSSRVSGELFF. CDR3 DNA sequence: TGTGCCAGCAGCTCCAGGGTGTCCGGGGAGCTGTTTTTT.

This clone showed up just once. The chain uses TRBV14 and TRBJ1-1; D gene ambiguous. This CDR3 contains 14 residues. V was clipped by 1 base and J by 3 bases, with 9 bases between them. Germline CDR1 is SGHDN and CDR2 is FVKESK. The CDR3 protein is CASSQGVGDTEAFF. For the CDR3, the DNA is TGTGCCAGCAGCCAAGGCGTCGGGGACACTGAAGCTTTCTTT. Combining the CDR3 with reference TRBV14 and TRBJ1-1 gives the whole variable domain EAGVTQFPSHSVIEKGQTVTLRCDPISGHDNLYWYRRVMGKEIKFLLHFVKESKQDESGMPNNRFLAERTGGTYSTLKVQPAELEDSGVYFCASSQGVGDTEAFFGQGTRLTVV.

The chain combines TRBV2 with TRBJ1-4; possibly TRBD1 for D (5 bases). Germline V CDR1 and CDR2: SNHLY, FYNNEI. Trimming cost V 6 bases and J 8 bases, with 16 bases left between them. This CDR3 has 14 amino acids. The CDR3 protein is CASRGLRGKEKLFF. The CDR3 DNA reads TGTGCCAGCAGGGGTCTTCGGGGGAAGGAAAAACTGTTTTTT.

The gene calls are TRBV13 and TRBJ1-4; tentatively, D is TRBD1 (5 bases). Per germline, CDR1 PRHDT and CDR2 FYEKMQ (reference sequence). Trimming cost V 0 bases and J 6 bases, with 20 bases left between them. The CDR3 sequence is 18 residues long. For the CDR3, the DNA is TGTGCCAGCAGCTTAGGCCGACTGAGAAACGTGACAGATGAAAAACTGTTTTTT. Protein sequence: CASSLGRLRNVTDEKLFF.